The clone carrying this TCR beta chain was detected only once. The target antigen is unknown. Trimming pared 7 bases from V and 1 base from J, leaving 16 bases between. Germline CDR1 is SGHTA and CDR2 is FQGNSA. The CDR3 has 16 amino acids. TCRdb reanalysed the RT-PCR reads using MiXCR and keeps one entry per CDR3 protein. The sample consists of roughly 700,000 distinct CDR3 sequences, 15% to 17% of them appearing once. This specimen comes from a study of response to subunit inactivated influenza vaccine. Findings and limits, study-wide: Authors proposed each seasonal influenza vaccination draws in few new T cells.

The chain links TRBV7-2 to TRBJ2-2, with D hard to call. The sample here was PBMCs from blood, taken 11 to 12 days after vaccination. The sequence came from a man between 50 and 59 years old who received an inactivated influenza vaccine. The CDR3 nucleotides read TGTGCCAGCACGGGCAGCATAGTCCAGAACACCGGGGAGCTGTTTTTT. Translation gives CASTGSIVQNTGELFF.